The next 22 T cell receptor beta chains were all read from a single sample in a study of T-cell memory formation after mild COVID-19. A single record per CDR3 protein comes from TCRdb applying MiXCR to the 5' RACE reads. The sample has roughly 150,000 distinct CDR3 sequences; 10% to 15% are singletons. The sample comprised PBMCs or a T cell subset sorted from them (not recorded which). Receptor source: a man between 18 and 29 years old who had mild COVID-19 (a few samples of this study predate the infection). Cell type and time point are not known.

This clonotype came up a few times. The DNA of the CDR3 is TGCGCCAGCAGCTTCATATCCCGTCAGTCTGGGGCCAACGTCCTGACTTTC. Protein product: CASSFISRQSGANVLTF. The V and J genes are TRBV5-1 and TRBJ2-6; no clear D. V lost 2 bases and J 1 base, leaving 13 bases between the germline ends. The germline CDR1 and CDR2 sequences are SGHRS and YFSETQ. This CDR3 contains 17 residues.

This clonotype was counted only a few times. The chain employs TRBV7-2 and TRBJ2-1; D call uncertain. Germline V gene sequence: CDR1 SGHTA, CDR2 FQGNSA. This CDR3 is built from 17 residues. The germline V and J ends were trimmed by 1 base and 3 bases, with 16 bases remaining between them. The CDR3 DNA follows: TGTGCCAGCAGCTTAGGGGCTTGGCAGGCTAGCTACAATGAGCAGTTCTTC. Its translation: CASSLGAWQASYNEQFF.

This clonotype appeared many times. V usage is TRBV4-2 and J usage is TRBJ2-1; D is undetermined. This CDR3 contains 16 residues. Trimming stripped 0 bases from V and 0 bases from J, with 9 bases between. The germline V gene encodes CDR1 LGHNA and CDR2 YNFKEQ. CDR3: CASSQDLGSSYNEQFF. As DNA, the CDR3 is TGTGCCAGCAGCCAAGATCTAGGCAGCTCCTACAATGAGCAGTTCTTC.

The chain couples TRBV2 to TRBJ2-2; D unresolved. The V gene lost 4 bases and the J gene lost 4 bases, with 10 bases spanning the gap. The CDR3 sequence is 14 residues long. The V gene's germline CDR1 is SNHLY and CDR2 FYNNEI. CDR3 protein: CASSVLGATGELFF. DNA of the CDR3: TGTGCCAGCAGTGTTCTGGGTGCCACCGGGGAGCTGTTTTTT.

The chain links TRBV5-6 to TRBJ2-1; the match to TRBD2 covers 9 bases. Germline-derived CDR1 and CDR2 are SGHDT and YYEEEE. V lost 4 bases to trimming and J lost 6 bases; unmatched junction nucleotides: 11. The CDR3 runs 16 residues. The CDR3, as DNA: TGTGCCAGCAGCCAGTTGGGACTAGCTGGGCGCAATGAGCAGTTCTTC. Its protein is CASSQLGLAGRNEQFF.

V usage is TRBV30 and J usage is TRBJ2-3; D ambiguous. Germline CDR1 is GTSNPN and CDR2 is SVGIG (reference sequence). V was cut by 2 bases and J by 6 bases, with 6 bases left in between. The CDR3 contains 11 residues. CDR3 sequence (DNA): TGTGCCTGGAGTACGAGCGATACGCAGTATTTT. It codes for CAWSTSDTQYF.

In nucleotides, the CDR3 is TGTGCCAGCAGTTGGACAGGGGCCTACGAGCAGTACTTC. This codes for CASSWTGAYEQYF. V is TRBV6-6 and J is TRBJ2-7; 9 nucleotides match TRBD1. The CDR3 has 13 amino acids. The germline V gene has CDR1 MNHNY and CDR2 SVGAGI (reference sequence). V was pared by 4 bases and J by 2 bases, with 0 bases of the junction left unmatched.

This clonotype was counted between two and nine times. J is TRBJ1-2 and V is TRBV6-5, with D hard to call. Trimming took off 6 bases at V and 5 bases at J, with 13 bases between the two ends. CDR1 is MNHEY, CDR2 SVGAGI, per germline. CDR3 length equals 13 residues. CDR3 sequence: CASSSDGNYGYTF. In DNA, the CDR3 is TGTGCCAGCAGCTCGGACGGGAATTATGGCTACACCTTC.

This clonotype was detected ten times or more. The rearrangement links TRBV28 to TRBJ2-1; 8 nucleotides agree with TRBD2. V gave up 6 bases and J gave up 8 bases; unmatched junction bases: 15. In germline, CDR1 is MDHEN, CDR2 SYDVKM. This CDR3 comprises 16 residues. The chain's CDR3 is CASRRPGGFLVDEQFF. Written as DNA, the CDR3 is TGTGCCAGCAGACGACCGGGGGGGTTTTTGGTCGATGAGCAGTTCTTC. The full variable domain, completed using reference TRBV28 and TRBJ2-1, is DVKVTQSSRYLVKRTGEKVFLECVQDMDHENMFWYRQDPGLGLRLIYFSYDVKMKEKGDIPEGYSVSREKKERFSLILESASTNQTSMYLCASRRPGGFLVDEQFFGPGTRLTVL.

This clonotype was counted ten times or more. J is TRBJ2-7 and V is TRBV14, with TRBD1 as a possible D gene (6 bases). Germline CDR1 is SGHDN and CDR2 is FVKESK. The CDR3 runs to 13 residues. V lost 6 bases to trimming and J lost 6 bases, with 15 bases between them. The CDR3 DNA sequence: TGTGCCAGCAGTACGGACGTACAGGGCGAGCAGTACGTC. This codes for CASSTDVQGEQYV.

V is TRBV29-1 and J is TRBJ1-5; D is ambiguous. CDR1 is SQVTM and CDR2 is ANQGSEA in the germline V gene. The V end lost 5 bases, the J end lost 0 bases, and 8 bases lay between the germline ends. The CDR3 loop spans 13 amino acids. The CDR3 loop reads CSVSLGSNQPQHF. The CDR3 coding sequence is TGCAGCGTTTCATTGGGTAGCAATCAGCCCCAGCATTTT.

In regard to this clonotype: The junction does not match germline at one end; this may be a read error. The chain uses TRBV2 and TRBJ1-2; TRBD1 might be the D (5 bases). Germline CDR1 and CDR2: SNHLY and FYNNEI. The CDR3 totals 12 residues. CDR3: CASSEASPPGAF. In nucleotides, the CDR3 is TGTGCCAGCAGTGAAGCAAGTCCCCCGGGGGCCTTC. Filled out from reference TRBV2 and TRBJ1-2, the complete variable domain reads EPEVTQTPSHQVTQMGQEVILRCVPISNHLYFYWYRQILGQKVEFLVSFYNNEISEKSEIFDDQFSVERPDGSNFTLKIRSTKLEDSAMYFCASSEASPPGAFGSGTRLTVV.

This clonotype was detected only a few times. The chain joins TRBV7-8 to TRBJ2-1, with 8 positions matching TRBD2. CDR1 is SGHVS and CDR2 is FQNEAQ in the germline V gene. The J segment lost 9 bases and the V segment lost 5 bases, leaving 12 bases of the junction unmatched. The CDR3 has 15 residues. The CDR3 reads CASSGGLGVGVEQFF. The CDR3 region has the DNA TGTGCCAGCAGCGGGGGACTAGGGGTGGGGGTTGAGCAGTTCTTC.

Only a few counts were recorded for this clonotype. The chain combines TRBV7-8 with TRBJ2-1; perhaps TRBD1 as D (5 bases). This CDR3 is 15 amino acids long. Germline loops: CDR1 SGHVS, CDR2 FQNEAQ. Trimming removed 1 base at V and 7 bases at J, with 14 bases between. DNA of the CDR3: TGTGCCAGCAGCTTAGTTGGGGCCGTCTTGAATGAGCAGTTCTTC. The encoded protein is CASSLVGAVLNEQFF.

V is TRBV5-1 and J is TRBJ2-2, with D perhaps matching TRBD1 or TRBD2 (5 bases each). Germline-derived CDR1 and CDR2 are SGHRS and YFSETQ. The CDR3 is 14 residues long. Trimming stripped 2 bases from V and 4 bases from J, with 9 bases between. The CDR3 is CASSFGAATGELFF. CDR3 nucleotides: TGCGCCAGCAGCTTCGGGGCGGCCACCGGGGAGCTGTTTTTT.

This sequence joins TRBV2 and TRBJ2-3; 13 bases align to TRBD2. Trimming cost V 5 bases and J 2 bases; bases outside gene matches: 10. This CDR3 has 18 residues. Looked up from germline, CDR1 is SNHLY and CDR2 is FYNNEI. The CDR3 is CASSWTSGGRGITDTQYF. The DNA for the CDR3 is TGTGCCAGCAGTTGGACTAGCGGGGGCCGGGGGATCACAGATACGCAGTATTTT.

This clonotype was seen a handful of times. This chain connects TRBV5-1 to TRBJ1-1; the match to TRBD1 covers 8 bases. The CDR3 is 16 residues long. CDR1 is SGHRS, CDR2 YFSETQ, per germline. Unmatched junction bases numbered 9, after V lost 2 bases and J lost 3 bases. The CDR3 protein is CASSLDPGQGYTEAFF. For the CDR3, the DNA is TGCGCCAGCAGCTTAGATCCCGGACAGGGATACACTGAAGCTTTCTTT. Full variable domain (rest looked up from reference TRBV5-1 and TRBJ1-1): KAGVTQTPRYLIKTRGQQVTLSCSPISGHRSVSWYQQTPGQGLQFLFEYFSETQRNKGNFPGRFSGRQFSNSRSEMNVSTLELGDSALYLCASSLDPGQGYTEAFFGQGTRLTVV.

This clonotype was seen a few times. As DNA, the CDR3 is TGTGCCAGCAGCTATGGCCCGGGGAGCTCCTACGAGCAGTACGTC. Amino acids: CASSYGPGSSYEQYV. The chain couples TRBV7-2 to TRBJ2-7; D is perhaps TRBD2 (5 bases). The length of the CDR3 is 15 residues. Germline loops: CDR1 SGHTA, CDR2 FQGNSA. Trimming removed 4 bases from V and 0 bases from J, with 13 bases in between.

The chain combines TRBV3-1 with TRBJ1-6, with D tentatively TRBD1 (5 bases). Trimming cost V 7 bases and J 7 bases, with 14 bases left between them. This CDR3 is 14 amino acids long. Germline V gene sequence: CDR1 LGHDT, CDR2 YNNKEL (reference sequence). CDR3 residues: CASTSGGGNSPLHF. The CDR3 DNA reads as TGTGCCAGCACCTCGGGGGGGGGAAATTCACCCCTCCACTTT.

The chain uses TRBV4-1 and TRBJ1-6; D remains ambiguous. This CDR3 comprises 13 residues. V was cut by 1 base and J by 7 bases, with 5 bases left in between. CDR1 is MGHRA and CDR2 is YSYEKL in the germline V gene. CDR3 in DNA: TGCGCCAGCAGCCAAGTCCCGAATTCACCCCTCCACTTT. Translation gives CASSQVPNSPLHF.

For this clonotype: Without the conserved terminal phenylalanine or tryptophan, this CDR3 likely stems from a read error. CDR3 in DNA: TGCGCCAGCAGTCGTACAGGAAGGAATGTCGATGAGCAGTTCTTA. Translation: CASSRTGRNVDEQFL. The V gene is TRBV5-1, the J gene TRBJ2-1; tentative D call: TRBD1 (5 bases). Germline CDR1 and CDR2: SGHRS and YFSETQ. This CDR3 has 15 amino acids. V was trimmed by 5 bases and J by 8 bases, leaving 20 bases between them.

The chain employs TRBV7-3 and TRBJ1-6; D not certain. The CDR3 is made up of 13 amino acids. The germline gives CDR1 SGHTA, CDR2 FQGTGA. V was trimmed by 2 bases and J by 5 bases, leaving 4 bases between them. The CDR3 bases are TGTGCCAGCAGCTTACGGAATAATTCACCCCTCCACTTT. Translation gives CASSLRNNSPLHF.